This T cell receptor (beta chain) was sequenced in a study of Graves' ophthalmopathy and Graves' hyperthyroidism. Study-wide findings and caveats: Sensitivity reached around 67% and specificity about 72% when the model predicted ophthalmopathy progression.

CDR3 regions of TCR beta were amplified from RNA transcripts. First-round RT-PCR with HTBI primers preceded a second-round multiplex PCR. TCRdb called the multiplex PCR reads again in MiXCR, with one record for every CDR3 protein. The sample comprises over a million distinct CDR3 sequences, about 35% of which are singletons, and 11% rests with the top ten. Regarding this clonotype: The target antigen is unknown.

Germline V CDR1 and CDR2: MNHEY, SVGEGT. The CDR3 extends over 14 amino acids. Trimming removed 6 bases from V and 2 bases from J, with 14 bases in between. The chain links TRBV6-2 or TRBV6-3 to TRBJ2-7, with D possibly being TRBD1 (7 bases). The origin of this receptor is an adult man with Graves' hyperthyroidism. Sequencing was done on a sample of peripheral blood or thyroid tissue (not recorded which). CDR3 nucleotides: TGTGCCAGCAGCTCCCCCAGGGGGGCCTACGAGCAGTACTTC. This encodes CASSSPRGAYEQYF.